This entry lists 27 T cell receptor beta chains sequenced from one sample in a study of blood T cell repertoires in COVID-19 (dated by TCRdb to the early 2020s). The library was made by the immunoSEQ multiplex PCR assay. TCRdb limited this immuneACCESS table to in-frame rearrangements with V and J called. A share of clones is missing; checked studies link under half to unresolved V genes, and the rest is unexplained. A total of some 160,000 clones appear in this sample, almost 85% of them only once. The ten most abundant clones make up approximately 2.6% of the sample. The sequenced sample was peripheral blood. These receptors were collected from a woman over 75 with COVID-19, enrolled during active disease.

In DNA, the CDR3 is TGCGCCAGCAGTAAGGACAGGGTTAATTCACCCCTCCACTTT. Translated: CASSKDRVNSPLHF. The chain carries TRBV10-2 and TRBJ1-6; 8 bases match TRBD1. J gave up 6 bases and V 5 bases, and 3 bases lay outside the gene matches. Germline V gene sequence: CDR1 WSHSY, CDR2 SAAADI. This CDR3 is built from 14 residues.

The chain employs TRBV4-2 and TRBJ1-1; 9 nucleotides agree with TRBD1. The CDR3 loop spans 15 amino acids. The junction had 8 bases not matched to a gene; V was cut back by 4 bases and J by 5 bases. Germline CDR1 and CDR2: LGHNA and YNFKEQ. The CDR3 DNA is TGTGCCAGCAGCCCAAGGACAGGGGATCTTACTGAAGCTTTCTTT. The encoded protein is CASSPRTGDLTEAFF.

This clone showed up just a few times. The rearrangement links TRBV6-6 to TRBJ2-3, with TRBD1 matching 9 bases. Per germline, CDR1 MNHNY and CDR2 SVGAGI (reference sequence). CDR3 size: 15 residues. J lost 4 bases, V lost 4 bases, and 6 bases had no gene match. CDR3 DNA sequence: TGTGCCAGCAGTTTATACAGGGGGCGCGCAGATACGCAGTATTTT. It is translated as CASSLYRGRADTQYF.

The genes are TRBV7-2 and TRBJ1-6; D call uncertain. This CDR3 spans 13 amino acids. Germline V gene lookup returns CDR1 SGHTA and CDR2 FQGNSA. With 0 bases removed from V and 8 bases from J, the gap between germline ends came to 5 bases. The DNA of the CDR3 is TGTGCCAGCAGCTTAGCTCCGGATTCACCCCTCCACTTT. This gives the protein CASSLAPDSPLHF.

The V call is TRBV30, the J call TRBJ2-1; 7 nucleotides align to TRBD1. Germline CDR1 is GTSNPN and CDR2 is SVGIG (reference sequence). V shed 0 bases and J 3 bases; nucleotides not matched to a gene: 5. The CDR3 has 15 residues. This chain's CDR3 is CAWSVWDRDYNEQFF. The CDR3 nucleotides are TGTGCCTGGAGTGTATGGGACAGAGACTACAATGAGCAGTTCTTC.

This chain connects TRBV2 to TRBJ2-7; 7 bases agree with TRBD1. V trimming: 7 bases; J trimming: 1 base; junction bases outside the gene matches: 7. The CDR3 consists of 14 residues. The germline CDR1 and CDR2 sequences are SNHLY and FYNNEI. CDR3 protein: CASTLGQASYEQYF. CDR3 bases: TGTGCCAGCACGCTCGGACAGGCGTCCTACGAGCAGTACTTC.

The chain employs TRBV4-3 and TRBJ2-3; D is perhaps TRBD1 (6 bases). The CDR3 extends over 14 amino acids. Germline V gives CDR1 LGHNA, CDR2 YSLEER. Trimming shortened V by 4 bases and J by 1 base, and 9 bases separated the two germline ends. The CDR3 is CASSRTERTDTQYF. The CDR3 DNA sequence: TGCGCCAGCAGCCGGACAGAACGCACAGATACGCAGTATTTT.

The CDR3 DNA reads TGTGCCAGCTCCCTTAAGGACCGGGAGGCGCAGTATTTT. Amino acids: CASSLKDREAQYF. The chain recombines TRBV18 with TRBJ2-3; 7 bases agree with TRBD2. Germline V lookup: CDR1 KGHSH, CDR2 LQKENI. J was trimmed by 10 bases and V by 6 bases; bases with no gene match: 10. CDR3 length equals 13 residues.

This clone was seen just once. This sequence joins TRBV28 and TRBJ1-2; D is uncertain. Germline lookup yields CDR1 MDHEN and CDR2 SYDVKM. The CDR3 has 13 residues. V gave up 3 bases and J gave up 4 bases, with 9 bases separating them. The CDR3 spells CASSFGISYGYTF. The CDR3 bases are TGTGCCAGCAGTTTCGGGATTTCCTATGGCTACACCTTC.

This clone was seen a handful of times. The gene calls are TRBV10-3 and TRBJ1-2; possible D gene TRBD1, 6 bases. With 6 bases removed from V and 6 bases from J, the gap between germline ends came to 14 bases. This CDR3 region has 13 residues. Germline CDR1 reads ENHRY; CDR2 reads SYGVKD. The CDR3 loop is CAIRGDIEDGYTF. CDR3 nucleotide sequence: TGTGCCATCAGGGGGGACATCGAGGATGGCTACACCTTC.

The V and J genes are TRBV5-4 and TRBJ2-1, with 9 nucleotides matching TRBD2. J lost 7 bases, V lost 0 bases, and 5 bases had no gene match. CDR1 is SGHNT and CDR2 is YYREEE in the germline V gene (reference sequence). The CDR3 consists of 15 residues. CDR3 in amino acids: CASSLGGGGANEQFF. The DNA for the CDR3 is TGTGCCAGCAGCTTGGGTGGCGGGGGGGCGAATGAGCAGTTCTTC.

CDR3 protein: CASSPSRAGGPGHEQFF. In DNA form, the CDR3 reads TGCGCCAGCAGCCCCTCCCGAGCGGGAGGGCCGGGTCATGAGCAGTTCTTC. The V and J genes are TRBV5-1 and TRBJ2-1; 10 bases fit TRBD2. Germline values: CDR1 SGHRS, CDR2 YFSETQ. The CDR3 consists of 17 residues. Trimming took 4 bases from V and 8 from J; bases not matched to a gene: 15.

This clone was recorded once. The gene calls are TRBV18 and TRBJ2-7; tentative D call: TRBD1 (6 bases). This CDR3 spans 12 amino acids. V was cut by 6 bases and J by 3 bases, with 9 bases left in between. CDR1 KGHSH and CDR2 LQKENI come from the germline V gene. Written as DNA, the CDR3 is TGTGCCAGCTCGGCACAGGGCTACGAGCAGTACTTC. It encodes CASSAQGYEQYF.

The J gene is TRBJ2-5, the V gene TRBV12-3 or TRBV12-4; no reliable D call. The CDR3 runs 13 residues. V was trimmed by 6 bases and J by 3 bases, leaving 11 bases between them. The CDR3 is CASSSRIEETQYF. The CDR3 nucleotides read TGTGCCAGCAGCTCGAGGATTGAAGAGACCCAGTACTTC.

V and J are TRBV27 and TRBJ2-3; D is undetermined. The CDR3 is 18 amino acids. V was trimmed by 4 bases and J by 4 bases, leaving 24 bases between them. Germline V gene sequence: CDR1 MNHEY, CDR2 SMNVEV (reference sequence). The CDR3 coding sequence is TGTGCCAGCAGTTCTGTGGCGCCGGGTGGTGTTCGTCCAGATACGCAGTATTTT. Its translation is CASSSVAPGGVRPDTQYF.

The DNA for the CDR3 is TGTGCCAGCAACTTCCTCAGCGTAGCGAACACCGGGGAGCTGTTTTTT. It codes for CASNFLSVANTGELFF. The chain combines TRBV27 with TRBJ2-2, with unresolved D. Germline CDR1 is MNHEY and CDR2 is SMNVEV (reference sequence). Trimming cost V 7 bases and J 0 bases, with 15 bases left between them. CDR3 length equals 16 residues.

The chain links TRBV7-3 to TRBJ2-7, with TRBD2 matching over 9 bases. Germline assignment: CDR1 SGHTA and CDR2 FQGTGA. This CDR3 is built from 15 residues. J lost 1 base, V lost 5 bases, and 6 bases had no gene match. CDR3: CASSLGREGSYEQYF. DNA of the CDR3: TGTGCCAGCAGCCTTGGGCGGGAGGGATCCTACGAGCAGTACTTC. Variable domain in full (rest from reference TRBV7-3 and TRBJ2-7): GAGVSQTPSNKVTEKGKYVELRCDPISGHTALYWYRQSLGQGPEFLIYFQGTGAADDSGLPNDRFFAVRPEGSVSTLKIQRTERGDSAVYLCASSLGREGSYEQYFGPGTRLTVT.

The chain carries TRBV10-3 and TRBJ2-7, with 10 bases identical to TRBD2. This CDR3 contains 15 residues. The trim removed 10 bases at V and 7 bases at J, leaving 16 bases unmatched. Germline V CDR1 and CDR2: ENHRY, SYGVKD. CDR3 residues: CANAVIAGGLREQYF. The CDR3 bases are TGTGCCAACGCCGTTATAGCGGGGGGCCTCAGGGAGCAGTACTTC.

This rearrangement joins TRBV28 to TRBJ2-6; a possible D gene is TRBD2 (6 bases). CDR3 length: 15 amino acids. V lost 7 bases to trimming and J lost 1 base, with 11 bases between them. Germline CDR1 is MDHEN and CDR2 is SYDVKM. CDR3 sequence reads: CASTPAGSGANVLTF. CDR3 coding DNA: TGTGCCAGCACCCCTGCGGGGTCTGGGGCCAACGTCCTGACTTTC.

This clone was counted once. This rearrangement joins TRBV7-8 to TRBJ1-1; 9 nucleotides align to TRBD1. From germline, CDR1 is SGHVS and CDR2 FQNEAQ. The CDR3 has 18 residues. V trimming: 4 bases; J trimming: 0 bases; junction bases outside the gene matches: 12. The CDR3 spells CASSSRARDRVMNTEAFF. The CDR3 nucleotides are TGTGCCAGCAGCTCTCGGGCCCGGGACAGGGTAATGAACACTGAAGCTTTCTTT.

Written as DNA, the CDR3 is TGTGCCAGCAGCGCCGGACAAGGGGATTCACCCCTCCACTTT. This encodes CASSAGQGDSPLHF. The chain carries TRBV9 and TRBJ1-6; D is perhaps TRBD1 (5 bases). V was cut by 3 bases and J by 8 bases, with 12 bases left in between. This CDR3 contains 14 residues. Germline V gives CDR1 SGDLS, CDR2 YYNGEE.

The chain uses TRBV9 and TRBJ1-1; weak D call: TRBD1 (6 bases). Germline CDR1 reads SGDLS; CDR2 reads YYNGEE. V lost 4 bases and J lost 2, with 15 bases in between. There are 15 residues in the CDR3. The CDR3 sequence: CASSRGQNPNTEAFF. The CDR3 nucleotides read TGTGCCAGCAGCCGTGGACAGAACCCCAACACTGAAGCTTTCTTT. Full variable domain (outside the CDR3, taken from reference TRBV9 and TRBJ1-1): DSGVTQTPKHLITATGQRVTLRCSPRSGDLSVYWYQQSLDQGLQFLIQYYNGEERAKGNILERFSAQQFPDLHSELNLSSLELGDSALYFCASSRGQNPNTEAFFGQGTRLTVV.

The rearrangement links TRBV18 to TRBJ1-1; 7 bases are a match to TRBD1. The CDR3 consists of 15 residues. V trimming: 1 base; J trimming: 2 bases; junction bases outside the gene matches: 4. The germline V gene encodes CDR1 KGHSH and CDR2 LQKENI. CDR3 sequence: CASSPRGQINTEAFF. In nucleotides, the CDR3 is TGTGCCAGCTCACCACGGGGACAGATAAACACTGAAGCTTTCTTT. Using reference TRBV18 and TRBJ1-1 for the parts outside the CDR3, the full variable domain is NAGVMQNPRHLVRRRGQEARLRCSPMKGHSHVYWYRQLPEEGLKFMVYLQKENIIDESGMPKERFSAEFPKEGPSILRIQQVVRGDSAAYFCASSPRGQINTEAFFGQGTRLTVV.

This clone occurred a few times. This chain connects TRBV11-2 to TRBJ2-7; 7 bases line up with TRBD1. Trimming took 0 bases from V and 3 from J; bases not matched to a gene: 2. The CDR3 covers 14 residues. The germline V gene encodes CDR1 SGHAT and CDR2 FQNNGV. The CDR3 nucleotides read TGTGCCAGCAGCTTAGACAGGGGGTACTACGAGCAGTACTTC. Amino acids: CASSLDRGYYEQYF.

J is TRBJ2-6 and V is TRBV18; a possible D gene is TRBD1 (5 bases). There are 16 residues in the CDR3. The V end lost 6 bases, the J end lost 0 bases, and 12 bases lay between the germline ends. From germline, CDR1 is KGHSH and CDR2 LQKENI. CDR3 loop: CASSSDRDSGANVLTF. The CDR3 region has the DNA TGTGCCAGCTCCTCCGACAGAGACTCTGGGGCCAACGTCCTGACTTTC.

The J gene is TRBJ2-4, the V gene TRBV5-1; 7 positions match TRBD2. This CDR3 is 16 amino acids long. CDR1 is SGHRS, CDR2 YFSETQ, per germline. With 4 bases clipped from V and 3 bases from J, the junction kept 10 bases outside the gene matches. DNA of the CDR3: TGCGCCAGCAGCGTGGCAGGTCTAGCGGTCAAAAACATTCAGTACTTC. Translation gives CASSVAGLAVKNIQYF.

The chain employs TRBV7-2 and TRBJ2-7; 9 nucleotides line up with TRBD1. After removal of 2 bases from V and 2 bases from J, the junction contained 10 bases not matched to a gene. The CDR3 totals 17 residues. Per the germline V gene, CDR1 is SGHTA and CDR2 is FQGNSA. As DNA, the CDR3 is TGTGCCAGCAGCTTATCGATAGGGACAGGGACCGCCTACGAGCAGTACTTC. Protein: CASSLSIGTGTAYEQYF. The whole variable domain, remainder taken from reference TRBV7-2 and TRBJ2-7, is GAGVSQSPSNKVTEKGKDVELRCDPISGHTALYWYRQSLGQGLEFLIYFQGNSAPDKSGLPSDRFSAERTGGSVSTLTIQRTQQEDSAVYLCASSLSIGTGTAYEQYFGPGTRLTVT.